This T cell receptor beta chain derives from a study of CD8 T cells in Susac syndrome. RNA amounts of roughly 0.45 to 1 ug underwent reverse transcription with random hexamers. The TCR beta CDR3 was amplified by immunoSEQ multiplex PCR across 54 Vbeta, 13 Jbeta. TCRdb independently ran MiXCR on the immunoSEQ multiplex PCR reads; one entry per CDR3 protein. This table holds approximately 100,000 distinct CDR3 sequences, approximately 96% found once. With 4 bases removed from V and 1 base from J, the gap between germline ends came to 13 bases. The CDR3 is 15 amino acids. CDR1 is SQVTM and CDR2 is ANQGSEA in the germline V gene. Negative isolation yielded CD4+ and CD8+ T cells, and FACS enriched TEMRA cells.

The sequenced sample consisted of CD4+ T cells from PBMCs. The chain is built from TRBV29-1 and TRBJ2-2, with a tentative D call TRBD1 (6 bases). This clonotype originated in a human donor in good health. The CDR3 DNA is TGCAGCGTTGGGGAGACAGGATTGAACACCGGGGAGCTGTTTTTT. As protein: CSVGETGLNTGELFF.